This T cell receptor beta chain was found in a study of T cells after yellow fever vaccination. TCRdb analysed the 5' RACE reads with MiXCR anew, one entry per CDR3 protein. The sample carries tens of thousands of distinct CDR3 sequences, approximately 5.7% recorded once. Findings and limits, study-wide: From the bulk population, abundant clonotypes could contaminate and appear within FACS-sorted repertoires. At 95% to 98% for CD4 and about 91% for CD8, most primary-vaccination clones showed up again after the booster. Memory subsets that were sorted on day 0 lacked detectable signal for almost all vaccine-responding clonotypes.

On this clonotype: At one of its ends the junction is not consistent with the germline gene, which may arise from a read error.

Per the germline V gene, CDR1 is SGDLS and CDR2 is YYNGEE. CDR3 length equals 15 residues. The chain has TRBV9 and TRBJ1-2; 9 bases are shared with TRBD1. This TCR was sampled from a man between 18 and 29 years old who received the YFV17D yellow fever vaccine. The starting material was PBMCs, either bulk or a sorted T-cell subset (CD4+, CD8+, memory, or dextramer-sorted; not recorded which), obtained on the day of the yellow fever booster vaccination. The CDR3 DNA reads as TGTGCCAGCAGCCTCCGGGACAGGGAGGGGGATGGTTACACCTTC. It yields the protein CASSLRDREGDGYTF.